These T cell receptor beta chains were read from a single sample in a study of cytotoxic CD8 clonotypes in ibrutinib-treated CLL. Measured with immunoSEQ multiplex PCR; TCRdb has only the in-frame clones, and not every one. This sample has about 120,000 clones; 45% to 65% occur once, and the top ten carry 35% to 40%. Sequencing used PBMCs, obtained after 24 months of ibrutinib treatment. Source of these receptors: a human donor with chronic lymphocytic leukemia. Both conserved end residues are part of each CDR3. D genes are given only for firm matches. Size tells how often a clone was seen (once, few, many) or the class of an expanded clone, and some rows leave it out.

J | D | V | size | DNA | CDR3
TRBJ2-7 | TRBD1 | TRBV7-2 | - | TGTGCCAGCAGCAAAATTCCGGGACAGGACTACGAGCAGTACTTC | CASSKIPGQDYEQYF
TRBJ1-3 | - | TRBV15 | - | TGTGCCACCAGCAGAGATCGCGGCAGCCTATCTCTATCTGGAAACACCATATATTTT | CATSRDRGSLSLSGNTIYF
TRBJ2-6 | - | TRBV2 | - | TGTGCCAGCAGGGACGGGGAGCCCCTGGGTACGAGCGGGGCCAACGTCCTGACTTTC | CASRDGEPLGTSGANVLTF
TRBJ2-3 | - | TRBV30 | - | TGTGCCTGGAGTGTACGTGGCAGAACTAGCACAGATACGCAGTATTTT | CAWSVRGRTSTDTQYF
TRBJ2-6 | - | TRBV11-1 | few | TGTGCCAGCAGCCTTACCCACTCTGGGGCCAACGTCCTGACTTTC | CASSLTHSGANVLTF
TRBJ1-5 | - | TRBV6-5 | - | TGTGCCAGCAGTTACTCGTGGGACAGCAATCAGCCCCAGCATTTT | CASSYSWDSNQPQHF
TRBJ2-5 | - | TRBV2 | - | TGTGCCAGCAGGGTCGAGACCCAGTACTTC | CASRVETQYF
TRBJ2-5 | - | TRBV25-1 | - | TGTGCCAGCAGAGGAGAGACCCAGTACTTC | CASRGETQYF
TRBJ2-7 | TRBD1 | TRBV2 | few | TGTGCCAGCAAGGGACAGACCTCCTACGAGCAGTACTTC | CASKGQTSYEQYF
TRBJ2-7 | - | TRBV7-9 | - | TGTGCCAGCAGCTTAAGTGACAGGAGCTCCTACGAGCAGTACTTC | CASSLSDRSSYEQYF
TRBJ1-6 | - | TRBV19 | few | TGTGCCAGTAGTATAAGACATGATAATTCACCCCTCCACTTT | CASSIRHDNSPLHF
TRBJ1-2 | - | TRBV14 | - | TGTGCCAGCAGCCACCCCCCGGCTAACTATGGCTACACCTTC | CASSHPPANYGYTF
TRBJ2-7 | - | TRBV18 | - | TGTGCCAGCTCACCCGGGACGGTGAAAACCTACGAGCAGTACTTC | CASSPGTVKTYEQYF
TRBJ1-2 | - | TRBV7-9 | - | TGTGCCAGCAGCCCCGTCAACTATGGCTACACCTTC | CASSPVNYGYTF
TRBJ2-5 | TRBD2 | TRBV4-3 | - | TGCGCCAGCAGCCAAGCCGGGACTAGGCAGACCCAGTACTTC | CASSQAGTRQTQYF
TRBJ2-7 | - | TRBV30 | - | TGTGCCTGGAGTGGCAGGCAGTACGAGCAGTACTTC | CAWSGRQYEQYF
TRBJ1-5 | TRBD1 | TRBV28 | - | TGTGCCAGCAGTTCCGCAGGGGGAAGTCAGCCCCAGCATTTT | CASSSAGGSQPQHF
TRBJ2-7 | - | TRBV29-1 | - | TGCAGCGTTGTCGTGAGGGTTGGCTCCTACGAGCAGTACTTC | CSVVVRVGSYEQYF
TRBJ2-7 | TRBD1 | TRBV6-5 | - | TGTGCCAGCAGTTACTCCGGCGTGGACAGGGTCTACGAGCAGTACTTC | CASSYSGVDRVYEQYF
TRBJ2-1 | TRBD1 | TRBV6-1 | - | TGTGCCAGCAGTCGACAGGGGGCAAGGGATGAGCAGTTCTTC | CASSRQGARDEQFF